This T cell receptor beta chain was retrieved from a study of shared clonotypes between healthy human individuals (dated by TCRdb to 2019 to 2021). About the full investigation: The cohort comprised a couple of women and three men aged 18 to 49 years. Blood TCR repertoires of about five healthy adults were deeply sequenced to estimate repertoire size and the extent of clonotype sharing between individuals. To increase sequencing depth and limit assay-specific biases, TCR repertoire library preparation and sequencing were carried out by different laboratories using diverse techniques. For each donor, CD4 naive and CD4 memory were each given three plates, CD8 naive was given two plates, and CD8 memory was given one plate. Leukapheresis yielded between about 0.8 and 8.9 billion PBMCs per donor.

Reading the germline V gene gives CDR1 MGHRA and CDR2 YSYEKL. The CDR3 holds 14 amino acids from the cysteine to the phenylalanine. Solely the CDR3 DNA is kept, with 42 bases framed from the first base. Trimming costs V 0 bases and J 3 bases, and their ends lie 9 bases apart. CD8 naive samples consisted of CD45RO-negative cells that were positively selected for CCR7, yielding a CD45RA+CCR7+ population without TemRA cells. The donors were healthy, HIV-negative adults with no recently reported acute infections or vaccinations. Only Caucasian adults living in Nashville, Tennessee, USA were represented among the donors. Blood was obtained by leukapheresis, after which PBMCs were separated by Ficoll-Histopaque density gradient centrifugation and cryopreserved in liquid nitrogen vapor phase. Purity and quantity of every magnetically sorted T cell population were checked by analytical flow cytometry. Genomic DNA was isolated from each sorted fraction and quantified by UV absorbance on a Nanodrop 2000c.

This clone was seen a few times. This clone's antigen is unknown. Base-call qualities are not available, and no considerably larger clone is one nucleotide away. Findings and caveats that apply to the study as a whole: When several donors were compared, the shared fraction of clonotypes was about 5% for naive CD4, roughly 3.3% for naive CD8, roughly 2.5% for memory CD4, and 0.4% for memory CD8. Compared with non-shared clonotypes, clonotypes shared by all four sorted-subset donors had higher generation probabilities. Pairwise subsampling led to the expectation that sequencing depth would affect the degree of clonotype sharing among donors. Incomplete sequencing was indicated by rarefaction of sorted-subset datasets, despite the large sequencing depth. Sampling was restricted to blood, and TCR repertoires in tissues likely differ from the TCR repertoires found in blood. Because the study included only a small number of donors, the genetic and exposure-history diversity represented was limited. Naive subsets generally had larger estimated clonotype richness than memory subsets did.

TCR CDR3 regions were amplified from genomic DNA by multiplex PCR using the deep immunoSEQ assay. For each cell subset, the extracted genomic DNA was distributed evenly across all wells of several immunoSEQ 96-well plates, and each plate served as one replicate. For sorted subsets, each replicate PCR was loaded with about 0.2 ug genomic DNA, equivalent to approximately 33,000 T cell genomes. Purified libraries were quantified with a Qubit 3.0 fluorometer, sized on a Bioanalyzer 2100, and re-quantified with the KAPA Library Quantification kit. Every immunoSEQ 96-well plate was sequenced on a separate single-read 150-cycle Illumina NextSeq 550 flow cell. Per the source publication's procedure: Because only junctional sequences without quality scores were contained in the immunoSEQ output, filtering matching that applied to full-length reads could not be performed. To assign V/J genes and CDR3, sequences were annotated against IMGT germline references using PyIR, a Python wrapper for IgBLAST v1.9. Any read was removed if the V/J assignment was weak (E-value above 1e-6), the CDR3 was missing, or the read contained stop codons, out-of-frame junctions, or ambiguous translated residues. V3J clonotypes were defined as sequences sharing an identical inferred V gene, J gene, and CDR3 amino acid sequence. To compute the percentage overlap between repertoires, the number of shared unique clonotypes was divided by the size of the smaller repertoire. Three approaches were used to assess repertoire richness: RTK rarefaction, the Chao1 estimator, and Recon v2.1 estimates of unobserved clonotypes. Generation probabilities for all TCRbeta clonotypes obtained by the gDNA method from a few donors were computed using OLGA. TCRdb holds this immuneACCESS table with in-frame rearrangements only. Some clones are missing; in checked studies, unresolved V genes explain under half, and the rest has no known cause. The V and J calls and the clone size are those of that table, but D and trimming were determined from the DNA. For this sample the table gives 600,000 or so clones, of which more than 95% were detected only once. The top ten clones comprise 0.3% of the sample.

The chain is assembled from TRBV4-1 and TRBJ2-7; a tentative D call is TRBD2 (5 bases match). The sequencing sample was made of naive CD8+ T cells sorted from blood. The cell subset or site label corresponds to: CD45RA+CCR7+. This receptor was obtained from a man aged 30-40 years in good health. The CDR3 is CASSQEYGDYEQYF. Read as DNA, the sequence is TGCGCCAGCAGCCAAGAGTACGGGGACTACGAGCAGTACTTC.